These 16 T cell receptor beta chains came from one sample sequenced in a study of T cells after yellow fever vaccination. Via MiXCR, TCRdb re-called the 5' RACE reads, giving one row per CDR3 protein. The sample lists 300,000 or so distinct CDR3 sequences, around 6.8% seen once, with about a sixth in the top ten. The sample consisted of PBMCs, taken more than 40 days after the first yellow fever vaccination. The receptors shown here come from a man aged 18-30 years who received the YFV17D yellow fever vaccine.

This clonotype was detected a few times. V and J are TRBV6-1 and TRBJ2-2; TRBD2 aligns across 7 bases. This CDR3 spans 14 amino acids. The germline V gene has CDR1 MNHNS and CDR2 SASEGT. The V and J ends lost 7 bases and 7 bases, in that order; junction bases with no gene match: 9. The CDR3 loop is CASTSGVRGGELFF. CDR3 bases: TGTGCCAGCACCAGCGGGGTGCGGGGCGGGGAGCTGTTTTTT.

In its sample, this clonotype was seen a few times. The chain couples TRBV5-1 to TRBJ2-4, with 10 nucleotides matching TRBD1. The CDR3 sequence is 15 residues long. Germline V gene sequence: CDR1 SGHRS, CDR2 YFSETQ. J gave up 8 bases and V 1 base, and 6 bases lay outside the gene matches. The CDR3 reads CASSLSGTGEDIQYF. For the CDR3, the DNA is TGCGCCAGCAGCTTGTCAGGGACAGGGGAGGACATTCAGTACTTC.

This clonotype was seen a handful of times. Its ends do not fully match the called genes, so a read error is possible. CDR3 sequence reads: CSANHGGLPF. CDR3 nucleotide sequence: TGCAGTGCCAACCACGGCGGACTCCCTTTC. The chain is built from TRBV20-1 and TRBJ2-1; TRBD2 is a possible D gene (5 bases). This CDR3 comprises 10 residues. CDR1 and CDR2 from the germline V gene are DFQATT and SNEGSKA (reference sequence).

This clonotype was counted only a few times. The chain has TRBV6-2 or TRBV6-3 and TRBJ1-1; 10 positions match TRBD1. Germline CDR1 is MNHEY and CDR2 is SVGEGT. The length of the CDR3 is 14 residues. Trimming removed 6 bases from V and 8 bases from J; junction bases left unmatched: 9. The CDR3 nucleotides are TGTGCCAGCAGCCGGGACAGGGGCTTTTCAGAAGCTTTCTTT. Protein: CASSRDRGFSEAFF.

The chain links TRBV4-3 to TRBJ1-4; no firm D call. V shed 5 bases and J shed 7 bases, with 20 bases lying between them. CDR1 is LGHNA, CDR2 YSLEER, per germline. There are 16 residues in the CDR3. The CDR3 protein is CASSISWSGLSEKLFF. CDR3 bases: TGCGCCAGCAGCATATCCTGGTCGGGGTTGAGTGAAAAACTGTTTTTT.

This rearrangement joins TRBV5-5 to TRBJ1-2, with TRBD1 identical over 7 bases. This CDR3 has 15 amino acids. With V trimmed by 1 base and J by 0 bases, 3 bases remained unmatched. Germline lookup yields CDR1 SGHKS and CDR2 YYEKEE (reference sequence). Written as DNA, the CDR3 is TGTGCCAGCAGCTTGTACCAGGGGGCTAACTATGGCTACACCTTC. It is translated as CASSLYQGANYGYTF. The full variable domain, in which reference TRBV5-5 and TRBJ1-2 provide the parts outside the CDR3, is DAGVTQSPTHLIKTRGQQVTLRCSPISGHKSVSWYQQVLGQGPQFIFQYYEKEERGRGNFPDRFSARQFPNYSSELNVNALLLGDSALYLCASSLYQGANYGYTFGSGTRLTVV.

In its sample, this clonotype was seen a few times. The chain's CDR3 is CASSAGQSYTEAFF. CDR3 DNA sequence: TGTGCCAGTAGTGCTGGACAGAGTTACACTGAAGCTTTCTTT. The chain has TRBV19 and TRBJ1-1; weak D call: TRBD1 (6 bases). From germline, CDR1 is LNHDA and CDR2 SQIVND (reference sequence). Trimming took off 5 bases at V and 3 bases at J, with 13 bases between the two ends. This CDR3 is built from 14 residues. Full variable domain (outside the CDR3, taken from reference TRBV19 and TRBJ1-1): DGGITQSPKYLFRKEGQNVTLSCEQNLNHDAMYWYRQDPGQGLRLIYYSQIVNDFQKGDIAEGYSVSREKKESFPLTVTSAQKNPTAFYLCASSAGQSYTEAFFGQGTRLTVV.

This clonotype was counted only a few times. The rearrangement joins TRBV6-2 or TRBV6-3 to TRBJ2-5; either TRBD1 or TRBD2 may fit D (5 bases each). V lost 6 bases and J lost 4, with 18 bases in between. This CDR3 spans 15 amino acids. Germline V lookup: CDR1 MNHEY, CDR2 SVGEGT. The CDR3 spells CASRQPGPRPETQYF. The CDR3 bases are TGTGCCAGCAGGCAACCGGGACCAAGGCCAGAGACCCAGTACTTC.

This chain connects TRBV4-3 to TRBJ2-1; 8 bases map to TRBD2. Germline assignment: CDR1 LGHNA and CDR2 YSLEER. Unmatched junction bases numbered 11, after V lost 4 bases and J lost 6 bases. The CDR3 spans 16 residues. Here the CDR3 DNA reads TGCGCCAGCAGCCGACTATTAGGGGGGACTAGCAATGAGCAGTTCTTC. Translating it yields CASSRLLGGTSNEQFF.

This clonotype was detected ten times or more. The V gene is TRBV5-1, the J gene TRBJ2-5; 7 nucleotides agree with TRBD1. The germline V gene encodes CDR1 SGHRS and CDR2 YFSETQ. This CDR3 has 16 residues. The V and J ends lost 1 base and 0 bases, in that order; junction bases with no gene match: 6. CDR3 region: CASSLPHGQDQETQYF. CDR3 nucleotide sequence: TGCGCCAGCAGCTTGCCCCACGGACAGGACCAAGAGACCCAGTACTTC.

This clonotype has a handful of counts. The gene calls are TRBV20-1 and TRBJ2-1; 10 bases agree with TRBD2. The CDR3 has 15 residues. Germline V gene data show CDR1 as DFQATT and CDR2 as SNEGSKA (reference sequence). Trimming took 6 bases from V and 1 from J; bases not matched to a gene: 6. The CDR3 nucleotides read TGCAGTGCCCAGCGGGGGGGACGGTCCTACAATGAGCAGTTCTTC. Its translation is CSAQRGGRSYNEQFF.

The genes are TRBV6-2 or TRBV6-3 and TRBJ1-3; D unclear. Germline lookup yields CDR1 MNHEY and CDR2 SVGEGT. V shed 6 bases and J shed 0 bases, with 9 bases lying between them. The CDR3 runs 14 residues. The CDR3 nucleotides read TGTGCCAGCAGGCTAGAGAGCTCTGGAAACACCATATATTTT. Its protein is CASRLESSGNTIYF.

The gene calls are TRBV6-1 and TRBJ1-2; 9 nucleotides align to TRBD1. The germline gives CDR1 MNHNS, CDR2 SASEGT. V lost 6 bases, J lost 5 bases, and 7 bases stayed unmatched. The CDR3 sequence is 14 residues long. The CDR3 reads CASRISGTGYGYTF. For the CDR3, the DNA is TGTGCCAGCAGGATCTCCGGGACAGGGTATGGCTACACCTTC.

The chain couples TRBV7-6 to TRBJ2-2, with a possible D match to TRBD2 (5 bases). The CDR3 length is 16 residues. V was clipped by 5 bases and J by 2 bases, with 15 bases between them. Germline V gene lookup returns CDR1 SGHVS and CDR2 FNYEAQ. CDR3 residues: CASSRPPGTNTGELFF. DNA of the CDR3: TGTGCCAGCAGCCGTCCTCCGGGAACTAACACCGGGGAGCTGTTTTTT.

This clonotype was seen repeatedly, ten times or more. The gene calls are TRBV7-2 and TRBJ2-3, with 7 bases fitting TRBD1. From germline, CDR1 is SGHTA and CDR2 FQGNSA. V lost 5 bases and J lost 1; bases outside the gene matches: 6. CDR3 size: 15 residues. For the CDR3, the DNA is TGTGCCAGCAGCAGTCGGGACAGCCGCACAGATACGCAGTATTTT. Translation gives CASSSRDSRTDTQYF. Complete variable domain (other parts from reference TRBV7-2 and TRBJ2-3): GAGVSQSPSNKVTEKGKDVELRCDPISGHTALYWYRQSLGQGLEFLIYFQGNSAPDKSGLPSDRFSAERTGGSVSTLTIQRTQQEDSAVYLCASSSRDSRTDTQYFGPGTRLTVL.

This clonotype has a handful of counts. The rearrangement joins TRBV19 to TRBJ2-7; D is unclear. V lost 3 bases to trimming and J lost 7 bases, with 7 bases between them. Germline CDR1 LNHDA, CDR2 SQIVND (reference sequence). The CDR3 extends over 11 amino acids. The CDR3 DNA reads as TGTGCCAGTAGTATCGGACCGGAGCAGTACTTC. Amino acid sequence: CASSIGPEQYF.